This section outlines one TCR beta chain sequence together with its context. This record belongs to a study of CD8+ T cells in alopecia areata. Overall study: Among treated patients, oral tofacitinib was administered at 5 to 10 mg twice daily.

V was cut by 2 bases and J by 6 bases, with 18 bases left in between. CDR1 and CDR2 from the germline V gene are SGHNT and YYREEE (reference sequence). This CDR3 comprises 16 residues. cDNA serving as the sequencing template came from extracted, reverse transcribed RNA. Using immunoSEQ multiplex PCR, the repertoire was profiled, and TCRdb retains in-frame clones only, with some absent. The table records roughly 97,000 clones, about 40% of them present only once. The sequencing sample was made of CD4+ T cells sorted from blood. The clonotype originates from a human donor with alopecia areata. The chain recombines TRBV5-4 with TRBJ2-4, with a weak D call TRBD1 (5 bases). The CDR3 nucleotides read TGTGCCAGCAGCTTCGCGAGCCCCAGAAGGGGAAACATTCAGTACTTC. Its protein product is CASSFASPRRGNIQYF.